The clone carrying this T cell receptor beta chain was counted between two and nine times. CDR3 length: 14 amino acids. The germline gives CDR1 KGHSH, CDR2 LQKENI. V lost 5 bases to trimming and J lost 7 bases, with 15 bases between them. The data are from a study of CD8+ T cells in alopecia areata. Isolated RNA was reverse transcribed into cDNA used as the sequencing template. Generated by immunoSEQ multiplex PCR, the TCRdb table keeps only in-frame clones and is missing some. This table has 120,000 or so clones, roughly 66% appearing once. The sequenced material came from CD4+ T cells sorted from blood. This sequence originates from a human donor in good health. The chain links TRBV18 to TRBJ1-5; possibly TRBD1 for D (5 bases). As DNA, the CDR3 is TGTGCCAGCTCAGGGGCCGCCGGAGACCAGCCCCAGCATTTT. It encodes CASSGAAGDQPQHF.